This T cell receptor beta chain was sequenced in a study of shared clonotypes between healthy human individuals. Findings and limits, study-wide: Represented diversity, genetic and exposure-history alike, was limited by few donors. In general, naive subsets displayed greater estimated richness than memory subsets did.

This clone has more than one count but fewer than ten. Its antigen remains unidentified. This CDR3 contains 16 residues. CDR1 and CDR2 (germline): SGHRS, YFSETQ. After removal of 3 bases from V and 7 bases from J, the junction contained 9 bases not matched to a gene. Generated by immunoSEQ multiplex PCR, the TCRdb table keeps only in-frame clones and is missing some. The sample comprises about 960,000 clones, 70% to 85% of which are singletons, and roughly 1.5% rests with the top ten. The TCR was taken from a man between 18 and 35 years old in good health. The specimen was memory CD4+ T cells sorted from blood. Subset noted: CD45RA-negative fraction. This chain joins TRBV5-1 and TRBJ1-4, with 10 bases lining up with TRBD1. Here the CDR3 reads CASSSSPDRGPEKLFF. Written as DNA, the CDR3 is TGCGCCAGCAGCTCCTCCCCAGACAGGGGGCCTGAAAAACTGTTTTTT.